This T cell receptor (beta chain) stems from a study of T-cell memory formation after mild COVID-19 (dated by TCRdb to 2020 to 2023). For the study in its entirety: TCR sequence clusters from the two donors were found to be largely donor specific. In a couple of donors, T-cell clones that expanded and contracted after mild COVID-19 were tracked by sequencing TCRalpha and TCRbeta repertoires over time. The cohort comprised two young, previously healthy adult volunteers, one female and one male.

Ficoll-Paque density gradient centrifugation was the method used to isolate PBMCs. This clonotype turned up a few times. Its target antigen remains unknown. No base quality values were provided; no much bigger clone lies one nucleotide off. The sample was run on an Illumina NovaSeq 6000. TCRalpha and TCRbeta cDNA libraries were constructed by 5'RACE with constant-segment primers, with sample barcodes and unique molecular identifiers being introduced. RNA was extracted from every sample with Trizol reagent. Library amplification was performed in two PCR steps, and a second sample barcode and Illumina TruSeq adapters were introduced in the second step. Libraries were sequenced on an Illumina NovaSeq with 2 x 150 bp paired-end reads. The paper's data handling went like this. Demultiplexing of reads and collapsing into UMI-guided consensus sequences were performed with migec v1.2.7. With mixcr v2.1.11, UMI consensuses were aligned to TRA and TRB V and J templates and assembled into clonotypes. A clonotype was counted as expanded or contracted only when both edgeR and NoisET called the clonotype significant, with the noise models trained on biological replicates. edgeR calls used a false discovery rate-adjusted p below 0.01 and a log2 fold-change threshold of 1. PCA with hierarchical clustering of max-normalized trajectories of the 1000 most abundant clonotypes was used as exploratory dynamics analysis. Separately sequenced CD4+ and CD8+ repertoires were used to assign the CD4 or CD8 phenotype of responding clones. TCRdb itself trimmed the public reads at Q25 with fastp, ran MiXCR and retained productive beta chains. Every distinct CDR3 protein forms one entry, paired with its most common genes and DNA. None of the V and J calls come from the authors' own analysis; TCRdb made them. This sample lists around 300,000 distinct CDR3 sequences; approximately 13% were detected once. The ten largest clones add up to about 20% of the sample.

The investigation overall reported the following: The study covered only a couple of mild cases, and larger cohorts including severe cases with pre-infection samples were considered necessary. The second-wave clones that peaked on day 37 were not confirmed to be SARS-CoV-2 specific. Contracting CD4+ clones turned up mainly in the CM and EM memory subsets, whereas EMRA was where CD8+ clones were enriched. Balanced CD4/CD8 phenotypes were observed for clones contracting from day 15 to 85, whereas a bias towards CD4+ was observed for a second wave of clones expanding from day 15 to 37. Some responding clones were detected in pre-infection memory, suggesting pre-existing cross-reactive memory T cells joined the SARS-CoV-2 response.

The CDR3, from cysteine to phenylalanine, totals 15 residues. CDR3 DNA is the only sequence kept; it has 45 bases, read in frame from the first base. Ends trimmed: V by 7 bases, J by 9 bases; bases unmatched to a gene: 15. The germline V gene yields SGHVS for CDR1 and FNYEAQ for CDR2. The sequence was collected from a man in his late teens or twenties who had mild COVID-19 (a few samples of this study predate the infection). The sample titles of this study are shuffled in the database, so cell type and time point are left out; the donor was told from shared clones. The sample was PBMCs or a T cell subset sorted from them (not recorded which). The sequence joins TRBV7-6 to TRBJ2-7; 10 nucleotides in the junction match TRBD1. The CDR3 region reads CASTLGQGGSSAQYF. The DNA is TGTGCCAGCACCCTCGGACAGGGGGGTTCCTCTGCGCAGTACTTC. Extended through the reference TRBV7-6 and TRBJ2-7 proteins, this CDR3 yields the full variable domain: GAGVSQSPRYKVTKRGQDVALRCDPISGHVSLYWYRQALGQGPEFLTYFNYEAQQDKSGLPNDRFSAERPEGSISTLTIQRTEQRDSAMYRCASTLGQGGSSAQYFGPGTRLTVT.